A selection of T cell receptor beta chains follows, all from one sample in a study of T cells in Graves' hyperthyroidism and ophthalmopathy. TCRdb fed the multiplex PCR reads into MiXCR, producing one record per CDR3 protein. The sample gives hundreds of thousands of distinct CDR3 sequences, approximately 44% of which show up once; 8.2% is in the top ten. The sequenced sample consisted of peripheral blood or thyroid tissue (not recorded which). Receptor source: a young woman with Graves' hyperthyroidism. CDR3s include the opening cysteine and the closing phenylalanine or tryptophan. A D gene is named only where the DNA matches it firmly. Clone size, where shown, is once, few, many, or a class for clones that have expanded.

abundance: .
j_gene: TRBJ1-2
v_gene: TRBV19
d_gene: TRBD1
CDR3aa: CASSIGRDRGVGYTF
CDR3nt: TGTGCCAGTAGTATAGGTCGGGACAGGGGAGTTGGCTACACCTTC

abundance: many
j_gene: TRBJ1-2
v_gene: TRBV24-1
d_gene: .
CDR3aa: CATSETAGWGYTF
CDR3nt: TGTGCCACCAGTGAAACTGCAGGTTGGGGCTACACCTTC

abundance: .
j_gene: TRBJ2-7
v_gene: TRBV2
d_gene: TRBD1
CDR3aa: CARDPWTGGSEQYF
CDR3nt: TGTGCTAGAGATCCATGGACAGGGGGCTCCGAGCAGTACTTC

abundance: many
j_gene: TRBJ2-7
v_gene: TRBV7-8
d_gene: .
CDR3aa: CASSPTSRVDEQYF
CDR3nt: TGTGCCAGCAGCCCCACGTCCAGGGTAGACGAGCAGTACTTC

abundance: .
j_gene: TRBJ2-7
v_gene: TRBV7-8
d_gene: .
CDR3aa: CASDPGESYEQYF
CDR3nt: TGTGCTAGTGATCCGGGAGAGTCCTACGAGCAGTACTTC

abundance: .
j_gene: TRBJ2-6
v_gene: TRBV7-2
d_gene: .
CDR3aa: CASSLASSGANVLTF
CDR3nt: TGTGCCAGCAGCTTAGCTTCCTCTGGGGCCAACGTCCTGACTTTC

abundance: few
j_gene: TRBJ1-5
v_gene: TRBV20-1
d_gene: .
CDR3aa: CSARLGWTDQPQHF
CDR3nt: TGCAGTGCTAGATTAGGGTGGACTGATCAGCCCCAGCATTTT

abundance: .
j_gene: TRBJ1-2
v_gene: TRBV2
d_gene: .
CDR3aa: CASSHGRGDGYTF
CDR3nt: TGTGCCAGCAGCCACGGTCGGGGCGATGGCTACACCTTC

abundance: .
j_gene: TRBJ1-2
v_gene: TRBV7-2
d_gene: .
CDR3aa: CASSSSRLIYGYTF
CDR3nt: TGTGCCAGCAGCAGTTCCCGTCTTATCTATGGCTACACCTTC

abundance: .
j_gene: TRBJ1-3
v_gene: TRBV12-3/TRBV12-4
d_gene: TRBD1
CDR3aa: CASRYRGGSGNTIYF
CDR3nt: TGTGCCAGCAGGTACAGGGGAGGCTCTGGAAACACCATATATTTT

abundance: .
j_gene: TRBJ1-5
v_gene: TRBV20-1
d_gene: TRBD1
CDR3aa: CSARDHRGEGPQHF
CDR3nt: TGCAGTGCTAGAGATCACAGGGGCGAGGGGCCCCAGCATTTT

abundance: many
j_gene: TRBJ1-2
v_gene: TRBV7-2
d_gene: .
CDR3aa: CASSFVNYGYTF
CDR3nt: TGTGCCAGCAGCTTCGTTAACTATGGCTACACCTTC

abundance: .
j_gene: TRBJ2-7
v_gene: TRBV2
d_gene: .
CDR3aa: CASSAAQSYEQYF
CDR3nt: TGTGCCAGCAGTGCTGCGCAGTCCTACGAGCAGTACTTC

abundance: .
j_gene: TRBJ2-7
v_gene: TRBV20-1
d_gene: TRBD2
CDR3aa: CSARRAASGTFEQYF
CDR3nt: TGCAGTGCTAGACGGGCAGCTAGCGGGACTTTCGAGCAGTACTTC

abundance: .
j_gene: TRBJ2-5
v_gene: TRBV7-4
d_gene: TRBD2
CDR3aa: CASRLAGEVETQYF
CDR3nt: TGTGCTAGCCGACTAGCGGGAGAGGTGGAGACCCAGTACTTC

abundance: few
j_gene: TRBJ1-3
v_gene: TRBV19
d_gene: .
CDR3aa: CASSSDSGRGNTIYF
CDR3nt: TGTGCCAGTAGTTCCGACTCAGGACGGGGAAACACCATATATTTT

abundance: .
j_gene: TRBJ1-5
v_gene: TRBV10-3
d_gene: TRBD1
CDR3aa: CAISDPGTGYNQPQHF
CDR3nt: TGTGCCATCAGTGATCCCGGGACAGGTTACAATCAGCCCCAGCATTTT

abundance: .
j_gene: TRBJ1-2
v_gene: TRBV25-1
d_gene: .
CDR3aa: CASAPRGSGGYTF
CDR3nt: TGTGCCAGCGCTCCACGGGGATCCGGTGGCTACACCTTC

abundance: .
j_gene: TRBJ1-1
v_gene: TRBV11-2
d_gene: TRBD1
CDR3aa: CASSWTGQLNTEAFF
CDR3nt: TGTGCCAGCAGCTGGACGGGACAGTTGAACACTGAAGCTTTCTTT

abundance: many
j_gene: TRBJ1-1
v_gene: TRBV29-1
d_gene: TRBD1
CDR3aa: CSVVRGTNTEAFF
CDR3nt: TGCAGCGTTGTCAGGGGGACTAACACTGAAGCTTTCTTT

abundance: few
j_gene: TRBJ2-7
v_gene: TRBV10-3
d_gene: .
CDR3aa: CASRGGLSGNYEQYF
CDR3nt: TGTGCCAGCAGGGGGGGACTTAGCGGTAACTACGAGCAGTACTTC

abundance: few
j_gene: TRBJ1-4
v_gene: TRBV5-1
d_gene: .
CDR3aa: CASSLGGYEKLFF
CDR3nt: TGCGCCAGCAGCTTGGGTGGTTATGAAAAACTGTTTTTT

abundance: once
j_gene: TRBJ1-4
v_gene: TRBV15
d_gene: .
CDR3aa: CATSRDIGANEKLFF
CDR3nt: TGTGCCACCAGCAGAGATATAGGGGCTAATGAAAAACTGTTTTTT

abundance: few
j_gene: TRBJ1-2
v_gene: TRBV12-5
d_gene: TRBD1
CDR3aa: CASGADRVRGYTF
CDR3nt: TGTGCTAGTGGCGCAGACAGGGTCCGTGGCTACACCTTC

abundance: .
j_gene: TRBJ2-7
v_gene: TRBV7-3
d_gene: TRBD2
CDR3aa: CASSQRLAAYEQYF
CDR3nt: TGCGCCAGCAGCCAGAGACTAGCGGCCTACGAGCAGTACTTC

abundance: .
j_gene: TRBJ2-2
v_gene: TRBV20-1
d_gene: TRBD2
CDR3aa: CSASFSTSGRSGELFF
CDR3nt: TGCAGTGCTAGCTTCTCGACTAGCGGGAGATCCGGGGAGCTGTTTTTT

abundance: few
j_gene: TRBJ1-4
v_gene: TRBV12-3/TRBV12-4
d_gene: TRBD1
CDR3aa: CASIGQAGRKLFF
CDR3nt: TGTGCCAGCATCGGACAGGCGGGAAGAAAACTGTTTTTT

abundance: many
j_gene: TRBJ2-5
v_gene: TRBV7-6
d_gene: .
CDR3aa: CASTNSGWETQYF
CDR3nt: TGTGCCAGCACCAACTCAGGGTGGGAGACCCAGTACTTC

abundance: .
j_gene: TRBJ1-1
v_gene: TRBV7-6
d_gene: .
CDR3aa: CASSFRHTEAFF
CDR3nt: TGTGCCAGCAGCTTCCGACACACTGAAGCTTTCTTT

abundance: .
j_gene: TRBJ2-5
v_gene: TRBV7-2
d_gene: .
CDR3aa: CASSFHGGAETQYF
CDR3nt: TGTGCCAGCAGTTTCCACGGGGGTGCGGAGACCCAGTACTTC

abundance: .
j_gene: TRBJ2-7
v_gene: TRBV7-3
d_gene: TRBD1
CDR3aa: CASSSSDRGLGEQYF
CDR3nt: TGTGCCAGCAGCTCCTCCGACAGGGGCCTCGGGGAGCAGTACTTC

abundance: many
j_gene: TRBJ1-3
v_gene: TRBV7-2
d_gene: .
CDR3aa: CASSLGRNSGNTIYF
CDR3nt: TGTGCCAGCAGCTTAGGACGGAACTCTGGAAACACCATATATTTT

abundance: .
j_gene: TRBJ1-4
v_gene: TRBV7-3
d_gene: TRBD1
CDR3aa: CASSPGAGGEKLFF
CDR3nt: TGTGCCAGCAGCCCCGGCGCAGGGGGGGAAAAACTGTTTTTT

abundance: once
j_gene: TRBJ1-5
v_gene: TRBV24-1
d_gene: .
CDR3aa: CATSDLQGDQPQHF
CDR3nt: TGTGCCACCAGTGATTTGCAAGGGGATCAGCCCCAGCATTTT

abundance: few
j_gene: TRBJ2-7
v_gene: TRBV10-3
d_gene: .
CDR3aa: CASSVNRTPYEQYF
CDR3nt: TGTGCCAGCAGCGTAAACAGAACCCCCTACGAGCAGTACTTC

abundance: .
j_gene: TRBJ2-5
v_gene: TRBV2
d_gene: TRBD1
CDR3aa: CASSGRTGENDF
CDR3nt: TGTGCCAGCAGTGGCCGGACAGGGGAGAACGACTTC

abundance: .
j_gene: TRBJ2-7
v_gene: TRBV7-2
d_gene: .
CDR3aa: CARSLGGPSYEQYF
CDR3nt: TGTGCCAGAAGCTTAGGGGGTCCTTCGTACGAGCAGTACTTC

abundance: .
j_gene: TRBJ2-7
v_gene: TRBV7-9
d_gene: .
CDR3aa: CASPSGRAYEQYF
CDR3nt: TGTGCCAGCCCCTCGGGGCGAGCCTACGAGCAGTACTTC

abundance: .
j_gene: TRBJ1-2
v_gene: TRBV24-1
d_gene: TRBD1
CDR3aa: CATSDWTGDYGYTF
CDR3nt: TGTGCCACCAGTGATTGGACAGGGGACTATGGCTACACCTTC

abundance: many
j_gene: TRBJ2-7
v_gene: TRBV14
d_gene: .
CDR3aa: CASSQEREGEQYF
CDR3nt: TGTGCCAGCAGCCAAGAGCGGGAAGGCGAGCAGTACTTC

abundance: .
j_gene: TRBJ2-7
v_gene: TRBV10-3
d_gene: TRBD2
CDR3aa: CAISGLAGFEQYF
CDR3nt: TGTGCCATCAGCGGGCTAGCGGGATTCGAGCAGTACTTC

abundance: few
j_gene: TRBJ1-1
v_gene: TRBV20-1
d_gene: .
CDR3aa: CSAPPGPTEAFF
CDR3nt: TGCAGTGCTCCCCCAGGGCCCACTGAAGCTTTCTTT

abundance: few
j_gene: TRBJ1-2
v_gene: TRBV5-1
d_gene: .
CDR3aa: CASSLEELGAGYTF
CDR3nt: TGCGCCAGCAGCTTGGAGGAACTAGGGGCTGGCTACACCTTC

abundance: .
j_gene: TRBJ2-2
v_gene: TRBV2
d_gene: .
CDR3aa: CASSRLAGELFF
CDR3nt: TGTGCCAGCAGCCGTTTGGCCGGGGAGCTGTTTTTT

abundance: .
j_gene: TRBJ2-6
v_gene: TRBV20-1
d_gene: .
CDR3aa: CSARDEGANVLTF
CDR3nt: TGCAGTGCTAGGGACGAGGGGGCCAACGTCCTGACTTTC

abundance: .
j_gene: TRBJ2-1
v_gene: TRBV24-1
d_gene: TRBD2
CDR3aa: CATSDGGSFGTSGRDEQFF
CDR3nt: TGTGCCACCAGTGATGGTGGTAGTTTTGGGACTAGCGGGAGGGATGAGCAGTTCTTC

abundance: many
j_gene: TRBJ2-5
v_gene: TRBV24-1
d_gene: .
CDR3aa: CATSVSSVETQYF
CDR3nt: TGTGCCACCAGTGTGTCTAGCGTCGAGACCCAGTACTTC

abundance: .
j_gene: TRBJ2-3
v_gene: TRBV20-1
d_gene: .
CDR3aa: CSARDSGGWTQYF
CDR3nt: TGCAGTGCTAGAGATAGCGGAGGCTGGACGCAGTATTTT

abundance: .
j_gene: TRBJ1-1
v_gene: TRBV7-9
d_gene: TRBD1
CDR3aa: CASRAAGGTEAFF
CDR3nt: TGTGCCAGCAGGGCGGCAGGGGGTACTGAAGCTTTCTTT

abundance: few
j_gene: TRBJ1-1
v_gene: TRBV2
d_gene: .
CDR3aa: CASSSHRAEAFF
CDR3nt: TGTGCCAGCAGTTCCCACAGGGCTGAAGCTTTCTTT